The entry that follows covers one TCR beta chain sequence. The antigen is unknown. The data belong to a study of blood T cells in healthy people across ages. Study conclusions and caveats: Unsorted PBMC input precluded a conclusive naive versus antigen-experienced comparison.

The use of a sample-barcoded 5' primer and a J-beta primer mix characterized a second PCR of 7 to 11 cycles. A tag from a template-switch adaptor with 12 random nucleotides marked each cDNA molecule. One entry per CDR3 protein results from TCRdb running MiXCR on the 5' RACE reads. This sample has hundreds of thousands of distinct CDR3 sequences, with 58% found just once. The donors, healthy Caucasians from Russia, were aged about 6 to 90. Every donor contributed about 10 milliliters of peripheral blood by blood draw. CDR1 is ENHRY and CDR2 is SYGVKD in the germline V gene. The trim removed 0 bases at V and 4 bases at J, leaving 4 bases unmatched. The CDR3 has 16 amino acids.

The chain employs TRBV10-3 and TRBJ2-2; 8 bases line up with TRBD1. The sequence came from a man aged 55 to 70 in good health. Specimen: blood. The CDR3 DNA sequence: TGTGCCATCAGTGAGTCGCAGGGGGCGGTCACCGGGGAGCTGTTTTTT. This codes for CAISESQGAVTGELFF.